This T cell receptor beta chain was recovered during a study of cytomegalovirus exposure and HLA in healthy donors. Study-wide results and caveats: HLA alleles showed associations with around 15,000 TCR beta sequences in a later analysis, at a 0.05 false discovery rate. Investigators reported 150 to 200 TCR beta chains as tied to cytomegalovirus. Prediction of most subjects' HLA-A and HLA-B alleles by TCR beta sequences was reportedly accurate. Across HLA loci, a later analysis found differing TCR association rates, with DRB1 most and HLA-C fewest.

Concerning this clone: Its antigen is still unknown.

PCR amplification relied on 60 Vbeta primers (plus 13 Jbeta primers). The protocol was immunoSEQ multiplex PCR, while the TCRdb copy is restricted to in-frame clones and leaves out a portion. The sample includes around 150,000 clones, 70% to 90% seen only once; the top ten take about a tenth. This CDR3 spans 13 amino acids. Trimming took off 1 base at V and 5 bases at J, with 6 bases between the two ends. Germline V CDR1 and CDR2: SGHDN, FVKESK. The source of this sequence is a man between 18 and 35 years old in good health and CMV-seropositive. The chain employs TRBV14 and TRBJ2-1, with D unclear. Sequenced input: PBMCs. The CDR3 sequence: CASSQVSDNEQFF. CDR3 in DNA: TGTGCCAGCAGCCAAGTGTCGGACAATGAGCAGTTCTTC.